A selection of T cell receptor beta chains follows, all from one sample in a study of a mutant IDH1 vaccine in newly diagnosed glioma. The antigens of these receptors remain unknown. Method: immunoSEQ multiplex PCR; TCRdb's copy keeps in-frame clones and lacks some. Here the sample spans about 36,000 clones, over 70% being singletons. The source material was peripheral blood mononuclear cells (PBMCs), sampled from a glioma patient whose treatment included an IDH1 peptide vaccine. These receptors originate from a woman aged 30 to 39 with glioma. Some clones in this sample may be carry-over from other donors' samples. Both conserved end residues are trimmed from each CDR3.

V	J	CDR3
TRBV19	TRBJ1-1	ASSMGPGNTEAF
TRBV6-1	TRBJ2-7	ASSRTSVAYEQY
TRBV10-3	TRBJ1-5	AISNRDNQPQH
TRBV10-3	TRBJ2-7	AISQDSYEQY
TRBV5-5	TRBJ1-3	ASSLVTGNTIY
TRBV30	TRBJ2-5	AWSQTVETQY
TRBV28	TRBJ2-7	ASSSGLAGGRYEQY
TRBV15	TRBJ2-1	ATSRVFLLPTRSYNEQF
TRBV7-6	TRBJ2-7	ASSLEPRGENEQY
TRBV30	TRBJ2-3	AWSGTGGRGDTQY
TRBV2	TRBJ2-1	ASTMGGPLGNEQF
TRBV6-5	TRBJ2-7	ASSYRDQSYEQY
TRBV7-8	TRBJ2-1	ASSPLKTARAYNEQF
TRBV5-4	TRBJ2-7	ASSPHGSPDLSEQY
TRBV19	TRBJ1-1	ASSSPSGNTEAF
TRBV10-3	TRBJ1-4	AIRKDRGNEKLF